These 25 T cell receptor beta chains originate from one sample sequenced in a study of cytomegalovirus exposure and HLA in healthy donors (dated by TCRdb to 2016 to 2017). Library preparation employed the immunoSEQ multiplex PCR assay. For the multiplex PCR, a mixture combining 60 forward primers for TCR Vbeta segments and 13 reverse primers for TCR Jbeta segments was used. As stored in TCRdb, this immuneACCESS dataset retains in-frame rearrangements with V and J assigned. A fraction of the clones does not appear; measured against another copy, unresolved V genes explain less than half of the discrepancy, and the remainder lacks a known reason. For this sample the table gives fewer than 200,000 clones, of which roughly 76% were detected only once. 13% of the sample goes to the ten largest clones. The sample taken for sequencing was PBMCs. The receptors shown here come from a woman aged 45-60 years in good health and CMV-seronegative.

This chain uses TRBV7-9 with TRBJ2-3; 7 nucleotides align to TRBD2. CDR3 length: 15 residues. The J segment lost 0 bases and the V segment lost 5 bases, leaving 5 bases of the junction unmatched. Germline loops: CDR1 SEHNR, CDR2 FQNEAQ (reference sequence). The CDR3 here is CASSPGLQSTDTQYF. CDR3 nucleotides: TGTGCCAGCAGCCCGGGACTACAAAGCACAGATACGCAGTATTTT.

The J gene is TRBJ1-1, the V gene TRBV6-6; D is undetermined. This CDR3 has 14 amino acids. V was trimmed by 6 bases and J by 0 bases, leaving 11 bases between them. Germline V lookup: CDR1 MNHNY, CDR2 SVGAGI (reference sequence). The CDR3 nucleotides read TGTGCCAGCAGACCACTAGCCTTGAACACTGAAGCTTTCTTT. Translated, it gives CASRPLALNTEAFF.

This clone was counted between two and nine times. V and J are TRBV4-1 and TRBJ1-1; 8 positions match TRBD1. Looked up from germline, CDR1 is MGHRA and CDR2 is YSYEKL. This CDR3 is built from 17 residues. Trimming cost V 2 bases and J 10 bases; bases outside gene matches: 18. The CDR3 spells CASSQRSETGVGEGAFF. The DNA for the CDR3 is TGCGCCAGCAGCCAAAGATCCGAGACAGGGGTTGGTGAGGGAGCTTTCTTT.

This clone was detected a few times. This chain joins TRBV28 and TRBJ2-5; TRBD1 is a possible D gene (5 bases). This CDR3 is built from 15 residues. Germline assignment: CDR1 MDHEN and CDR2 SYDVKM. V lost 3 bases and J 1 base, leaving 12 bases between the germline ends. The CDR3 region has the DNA TGTGCCAGCAGTTTTTACAGGAATAGCCAAGAGACCCAGTACTTC. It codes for CASSFYRNSQETQYF.

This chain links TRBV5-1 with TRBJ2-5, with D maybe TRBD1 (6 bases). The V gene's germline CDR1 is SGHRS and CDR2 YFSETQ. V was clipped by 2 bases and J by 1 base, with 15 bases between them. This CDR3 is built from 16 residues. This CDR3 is CASSLAPRDTQETQYF. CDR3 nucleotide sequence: TGCGCCAGCAGCTTAGCCCCCCGGGACACCCAAGAGACCCAGTACTTC.

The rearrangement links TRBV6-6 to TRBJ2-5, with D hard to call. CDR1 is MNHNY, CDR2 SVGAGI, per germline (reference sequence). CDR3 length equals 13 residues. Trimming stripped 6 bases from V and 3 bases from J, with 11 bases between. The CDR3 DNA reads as TGTGCCAGCAGCCTGGGCCCAAAAGAGACCCAGTACTTC. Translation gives CASSLGPKETQYF.

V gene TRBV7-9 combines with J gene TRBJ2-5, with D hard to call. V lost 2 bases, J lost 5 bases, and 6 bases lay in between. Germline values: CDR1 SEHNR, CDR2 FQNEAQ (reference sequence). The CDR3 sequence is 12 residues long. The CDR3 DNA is TGTGCCAGCAGCTTATACTCGGAGACCCAGTACTTC. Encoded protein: CASSLYSETQYF.

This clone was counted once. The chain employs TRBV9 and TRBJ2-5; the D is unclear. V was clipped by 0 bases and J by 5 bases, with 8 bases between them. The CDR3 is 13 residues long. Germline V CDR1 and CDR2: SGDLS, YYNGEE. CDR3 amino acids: CASSVELVETQYF. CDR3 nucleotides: TGTGCCAGCAGCGTAGAACTTGTTGAGACCCAGTACTTC.

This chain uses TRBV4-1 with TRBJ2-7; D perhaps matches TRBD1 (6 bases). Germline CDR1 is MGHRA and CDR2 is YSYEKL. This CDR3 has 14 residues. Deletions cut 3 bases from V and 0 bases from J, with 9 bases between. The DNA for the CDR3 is TGCGCCAGCAGCCAGCCAGGGGACTCCTACGAGCAGTACTTC. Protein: CASSQPGDSYEQYF.

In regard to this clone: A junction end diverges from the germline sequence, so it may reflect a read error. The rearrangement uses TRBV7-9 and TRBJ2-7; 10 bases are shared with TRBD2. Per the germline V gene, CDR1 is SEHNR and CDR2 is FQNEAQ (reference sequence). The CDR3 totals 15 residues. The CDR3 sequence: CSSSLAGGLAYEQYF. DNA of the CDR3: TGTTCCAGCAGCTTAGCGGGGGGACTGGCCTACGAGCAGTACTTC. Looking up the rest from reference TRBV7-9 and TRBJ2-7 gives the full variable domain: DTGVSQNPRHKITKRGQNVTFRCDPISEHNRLYWYRQTLGQGPEFLTYFQNEAQLEKSRLLSDRFSAERPKGSFSTLEIQRTEQGDSAMYLCSSSLAGGLAYEQYFGPGTRLTVT.

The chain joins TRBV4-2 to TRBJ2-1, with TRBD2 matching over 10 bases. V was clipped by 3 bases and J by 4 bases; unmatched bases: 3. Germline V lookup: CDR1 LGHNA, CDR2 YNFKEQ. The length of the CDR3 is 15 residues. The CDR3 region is CASSHLAGGYNEQFF. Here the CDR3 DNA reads TGTGCCAGCAGCCATTTAGCGGGGGGTTACAATGAGCAGTTCTTC.

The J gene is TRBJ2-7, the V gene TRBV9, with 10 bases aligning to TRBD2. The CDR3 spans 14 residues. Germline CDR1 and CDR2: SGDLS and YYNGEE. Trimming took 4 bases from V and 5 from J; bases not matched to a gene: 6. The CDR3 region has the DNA TGTGCCAGCAGCCTATCTAGCGGGGGCGACGAGCAGTACTTC. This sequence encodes CASSLSSGGDEQYF.

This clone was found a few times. The CDR3 is CASSLGTSGSYEQYF. The CDR3 DNA is TGTGCCAGCAGCTTAGGGACTAGCGGGTCCTACGAGCAGTACTTC. The chain combines TRBV7-2 with TRBJ2-7, with 11 nucleotides matching TRBD2. CDR3 size: 15 residues. J gave up 1 base and V 1 base, and 0 bases lay outside the gene matches. Germline loops: CDR1 SGHTA, CDR2 FQGNSA.

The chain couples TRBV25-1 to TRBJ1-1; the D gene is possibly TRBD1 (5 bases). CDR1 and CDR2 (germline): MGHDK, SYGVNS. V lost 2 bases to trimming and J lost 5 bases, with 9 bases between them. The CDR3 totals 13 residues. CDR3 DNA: TGTGCCAGCAGTGAAGGGGGGAAGACTGAAGCTTTCTTT. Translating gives CASSEGGKTEAFF.

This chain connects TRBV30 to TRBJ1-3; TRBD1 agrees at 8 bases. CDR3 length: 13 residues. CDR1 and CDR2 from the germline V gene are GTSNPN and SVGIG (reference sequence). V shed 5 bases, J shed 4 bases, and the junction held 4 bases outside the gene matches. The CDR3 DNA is TGTGCCTGGGACAGGGGATCCGGAAACACCATATATTTT. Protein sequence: CAWDRGSGNTIYF.

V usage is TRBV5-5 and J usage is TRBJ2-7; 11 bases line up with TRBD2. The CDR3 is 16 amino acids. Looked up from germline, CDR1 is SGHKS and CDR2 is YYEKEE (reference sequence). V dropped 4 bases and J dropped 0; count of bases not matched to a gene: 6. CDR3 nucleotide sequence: TGTGCCAGCAGCCCGAGGACTAGCGGGCTCTCCTACGAGCAGTACTTC. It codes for CASSPRTSGLSYEQYF.

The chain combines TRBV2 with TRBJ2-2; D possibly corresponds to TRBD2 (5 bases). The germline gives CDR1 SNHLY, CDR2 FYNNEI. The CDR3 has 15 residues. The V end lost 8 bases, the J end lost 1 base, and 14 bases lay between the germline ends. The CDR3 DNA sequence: TGTGCCAGCGCGGAGGCCTGGGGGAACACCGGGGAGCTGTTTTTT. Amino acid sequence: CASAEAWGNTGELFF.

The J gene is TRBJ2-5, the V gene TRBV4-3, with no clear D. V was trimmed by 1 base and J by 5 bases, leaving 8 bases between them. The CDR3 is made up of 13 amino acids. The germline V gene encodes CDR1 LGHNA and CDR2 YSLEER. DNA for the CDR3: TGCGCCAGCAGCCAAGCAGGATCTGAGACCCAGTACTTC. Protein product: CASSQAGSETQYF.

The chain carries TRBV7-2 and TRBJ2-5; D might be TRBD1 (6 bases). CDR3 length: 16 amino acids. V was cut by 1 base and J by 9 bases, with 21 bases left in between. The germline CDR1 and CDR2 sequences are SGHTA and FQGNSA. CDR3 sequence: CASSLEGVGASPPQYF. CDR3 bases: TGTGCCAGCAGCTTAGAGGGGGTGGGGGCTTCCCCCCCCCAGTACTTC.

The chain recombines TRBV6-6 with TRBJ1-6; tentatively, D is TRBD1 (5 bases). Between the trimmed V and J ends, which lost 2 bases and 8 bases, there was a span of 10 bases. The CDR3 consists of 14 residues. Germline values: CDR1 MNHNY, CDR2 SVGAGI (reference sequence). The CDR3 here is CASSYRGKDSPLHF. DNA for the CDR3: TGTGCCAGCAGTTACAGGGGAAAGGATTCACCCCTCCACTTT.

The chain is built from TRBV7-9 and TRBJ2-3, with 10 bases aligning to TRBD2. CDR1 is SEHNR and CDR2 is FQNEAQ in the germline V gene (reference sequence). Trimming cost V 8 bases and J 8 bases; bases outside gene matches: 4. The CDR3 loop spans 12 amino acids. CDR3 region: CASEIAGGTQYF. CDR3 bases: TGTGCCAGCGAAATAGCGGGAGGTACGCAGTATTTT.

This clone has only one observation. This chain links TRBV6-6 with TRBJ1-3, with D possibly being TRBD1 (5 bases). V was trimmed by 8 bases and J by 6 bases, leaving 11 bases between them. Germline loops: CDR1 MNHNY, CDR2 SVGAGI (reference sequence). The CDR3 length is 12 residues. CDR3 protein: CASQDMANTIYF. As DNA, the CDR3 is TGTGCCAGCCAGGACATGGCAAACACCATATATTTT.

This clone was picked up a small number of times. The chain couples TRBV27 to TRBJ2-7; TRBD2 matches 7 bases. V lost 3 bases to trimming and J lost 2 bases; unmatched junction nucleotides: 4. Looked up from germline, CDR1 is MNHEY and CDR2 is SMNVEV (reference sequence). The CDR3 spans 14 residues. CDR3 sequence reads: CASSFVGGTYEQYF. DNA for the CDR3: TGTGCCAGCAGTTTCGTCGGGGGGACCTACGAGCAGTACTTC.

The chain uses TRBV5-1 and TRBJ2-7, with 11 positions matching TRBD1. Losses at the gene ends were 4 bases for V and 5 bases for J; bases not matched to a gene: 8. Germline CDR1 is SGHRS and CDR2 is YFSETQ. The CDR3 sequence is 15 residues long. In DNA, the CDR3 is TGCGCCAGCAGCCCGGGACAGGGGGGGTTCGACGAGCAGTACTTC. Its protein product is CASSPGQGGFDEQYF. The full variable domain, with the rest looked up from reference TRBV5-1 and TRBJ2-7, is KAGVTQTPRYLIKTRGQQVTLSCSPISGHRSVSWYQQTPGQGLQFLFEYFSETQRNKGNFPGRFSGRQFSNSRSEMNVSTLELGDSALYLCASSPGQGGFDEQYFGPGTRLTVT.

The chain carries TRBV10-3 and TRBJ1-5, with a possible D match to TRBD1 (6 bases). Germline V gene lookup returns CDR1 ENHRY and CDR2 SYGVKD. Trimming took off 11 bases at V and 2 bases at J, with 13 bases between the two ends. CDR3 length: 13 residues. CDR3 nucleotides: TGTGCCGCGGCAGGGGAAGGCAATCAGCCCCAGCATTTT. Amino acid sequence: CAAAGEGNQPQHF.